This TCR beta chain emerged from a study of post-analysis software for immune sequencing data. Unique molecular identifiers featured in each of the TCR beta cDNA libraries. Each CDR3 protein gets one entry after TCRdb re-called the PCR reads with MiXCR. The sample consists of 750,000 to 900,000 distinct CDR3 sequences, about 45% of them appearing once. This clonotype was recorded many times. This clonotype originated in a girl between 5 and 17 years old with multiple sclerosis. The sample comprised blood.

This chain's CDR3 is CASSYGTGFGYTF. In DNA, the CDR3 is TGTGCCAGCAGTTACGGGACAGGCTTCGGCTACACCTTC. This chain joins TRBV6-5 and TRBJ1-2, with TRBD1 matching 8 bases. The CDR3 totals 13 residues. Germline CDR1 MNHEY, CDR2 SVGAGI. The V gene end was trimmed by 2 bases and the J gene end by 8 bases; junction bases not matched to a gene: 4.